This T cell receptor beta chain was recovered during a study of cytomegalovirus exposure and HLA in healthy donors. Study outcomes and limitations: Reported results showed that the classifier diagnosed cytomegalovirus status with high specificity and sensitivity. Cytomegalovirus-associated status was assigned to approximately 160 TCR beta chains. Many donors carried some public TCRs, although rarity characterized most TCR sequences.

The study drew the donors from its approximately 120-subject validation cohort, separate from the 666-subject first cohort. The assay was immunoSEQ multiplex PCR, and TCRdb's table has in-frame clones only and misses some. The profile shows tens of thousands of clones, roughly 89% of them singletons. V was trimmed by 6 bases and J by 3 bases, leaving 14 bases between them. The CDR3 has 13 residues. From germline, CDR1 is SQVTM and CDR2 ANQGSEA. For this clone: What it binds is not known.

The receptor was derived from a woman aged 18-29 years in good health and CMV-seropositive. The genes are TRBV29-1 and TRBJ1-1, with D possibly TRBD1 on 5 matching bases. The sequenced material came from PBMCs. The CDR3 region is CSVDKGMDTEAFF. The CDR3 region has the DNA TGCAGCGTGGACAAGGGCATGGACACTGAAGCTTTCTTT.